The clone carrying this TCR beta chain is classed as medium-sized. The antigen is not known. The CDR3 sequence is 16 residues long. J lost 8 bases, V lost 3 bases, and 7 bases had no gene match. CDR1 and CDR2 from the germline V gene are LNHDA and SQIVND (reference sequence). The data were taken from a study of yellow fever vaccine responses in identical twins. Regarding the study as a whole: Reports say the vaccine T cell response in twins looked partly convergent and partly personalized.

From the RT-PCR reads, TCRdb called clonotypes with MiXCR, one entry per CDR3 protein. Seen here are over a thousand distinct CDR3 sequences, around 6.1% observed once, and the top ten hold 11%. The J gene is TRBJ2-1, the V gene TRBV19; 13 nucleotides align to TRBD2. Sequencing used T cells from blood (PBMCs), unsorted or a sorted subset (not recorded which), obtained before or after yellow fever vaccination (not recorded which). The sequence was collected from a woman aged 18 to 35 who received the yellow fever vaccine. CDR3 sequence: CASSIGLAGAGYEQFF. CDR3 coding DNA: TGTGCCAGTAGTATTGGACTAGCGGGAGCCGGCTATGAGCAGTTCTTC.